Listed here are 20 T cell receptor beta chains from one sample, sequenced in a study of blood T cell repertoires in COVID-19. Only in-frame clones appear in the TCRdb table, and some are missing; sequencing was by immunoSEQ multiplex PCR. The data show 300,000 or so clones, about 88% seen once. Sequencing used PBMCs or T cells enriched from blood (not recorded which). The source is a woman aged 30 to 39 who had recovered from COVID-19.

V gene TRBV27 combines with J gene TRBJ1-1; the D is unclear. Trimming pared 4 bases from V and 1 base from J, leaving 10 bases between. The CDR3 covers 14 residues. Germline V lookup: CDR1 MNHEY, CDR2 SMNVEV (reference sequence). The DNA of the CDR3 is TGTGCCAGCAGTTCTCCTGCGTGGAACACTGAAGCTTTCTTT. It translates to CASSSPAWNTEAFF.

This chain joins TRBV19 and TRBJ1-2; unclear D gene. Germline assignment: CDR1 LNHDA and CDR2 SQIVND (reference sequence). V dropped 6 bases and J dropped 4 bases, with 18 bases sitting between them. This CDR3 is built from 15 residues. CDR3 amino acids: CASSDVQWGVYGYTF. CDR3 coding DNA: TGTGCCAGTAGCGACGTGCAGTGGGGAGTCTATGGCTACACCTTC. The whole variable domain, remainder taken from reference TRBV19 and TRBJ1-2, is DGGITQSPKYLFRKEGQNVTLSCEQNLNHDAMYWYRQDPGQGLRLIYYSQIVNDFQKGDIAEGYSVSREKKESFPLTVTSAQKNPTAFYLCASSDVQWGVYGYTFGSGTRLTVV.

CDR3 residues: CSVSGTGNQPQHF. Written as DNA, the CDR3 is TGCAGCGTGTCCGGGACAGGGAATCAGCCCCAGCATTTT. This rearrangement joins TRBV29-1 to TRBJ1-5, with 9 bases fitting TRBD1. CDR3 length: 13 amino acids. With V trimmed by 6 bases and J by 4 bases, 4 bases remained unmatched. Germline lookup yields CDR1 SQVTM and CDR2 ANQGSEA.

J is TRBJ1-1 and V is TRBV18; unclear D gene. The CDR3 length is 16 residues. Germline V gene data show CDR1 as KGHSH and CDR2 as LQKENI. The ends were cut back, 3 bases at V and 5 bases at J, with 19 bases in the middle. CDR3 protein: CASSPNGGHITTEAFF. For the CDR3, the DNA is TGTGCCAGCTCACCTAATGGTGGGCACATCACGACTGAAGCTTTCTTT.

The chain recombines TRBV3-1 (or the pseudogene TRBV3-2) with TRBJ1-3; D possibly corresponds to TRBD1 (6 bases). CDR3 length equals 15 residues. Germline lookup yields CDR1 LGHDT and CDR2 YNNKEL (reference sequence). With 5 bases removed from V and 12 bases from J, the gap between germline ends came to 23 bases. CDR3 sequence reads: CASSTSTRAGAHIYF. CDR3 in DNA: TGTGCCAGCAGCACCTCAACTAGGGCAGGGGCGCACATATATTTT.

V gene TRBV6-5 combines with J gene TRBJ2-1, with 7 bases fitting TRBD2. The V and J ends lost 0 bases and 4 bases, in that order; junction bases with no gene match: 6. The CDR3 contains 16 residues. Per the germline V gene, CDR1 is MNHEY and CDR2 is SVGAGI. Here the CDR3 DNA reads TGTGCCAGCAGTTACTCGGAGCGGGGCTTTTACAATGAGCAGTTCTTC. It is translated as CASSYSERGFYNEQFF.

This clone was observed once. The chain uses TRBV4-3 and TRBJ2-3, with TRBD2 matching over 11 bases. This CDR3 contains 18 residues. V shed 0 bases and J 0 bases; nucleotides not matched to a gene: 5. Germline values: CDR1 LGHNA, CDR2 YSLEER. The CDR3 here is CASSQDPTSGTSTDTQYF. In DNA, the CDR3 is TGCGCCAGCAGCCAAGATCCGACTAGCGGGACGAGCACAGATACGCAGTATTTT.

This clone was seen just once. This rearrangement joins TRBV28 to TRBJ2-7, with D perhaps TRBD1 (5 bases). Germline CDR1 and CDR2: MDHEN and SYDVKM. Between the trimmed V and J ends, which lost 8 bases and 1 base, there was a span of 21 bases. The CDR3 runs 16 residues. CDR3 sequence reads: CASLGGSLQVSYEQYF. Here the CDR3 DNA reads TGTGCCAGCCTCGGTGGATCATTACAGGTTTCCTACGAGCAGTACTTC.

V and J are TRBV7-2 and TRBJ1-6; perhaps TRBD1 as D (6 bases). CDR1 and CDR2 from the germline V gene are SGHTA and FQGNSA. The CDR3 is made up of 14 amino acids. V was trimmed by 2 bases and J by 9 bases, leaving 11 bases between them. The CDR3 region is CASSLSQGGSPLHF. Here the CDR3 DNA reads TGTGCCAGCAGCTTATCACAGGGCGGTTCACCCCTCCACTTT.

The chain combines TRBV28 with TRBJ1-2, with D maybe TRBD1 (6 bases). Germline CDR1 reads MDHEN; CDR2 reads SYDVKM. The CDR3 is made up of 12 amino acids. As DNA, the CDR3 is TGTGCGGCCAACAGGGCGGACTATGGCTACACCTTC. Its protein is CAANRADYGYTF.

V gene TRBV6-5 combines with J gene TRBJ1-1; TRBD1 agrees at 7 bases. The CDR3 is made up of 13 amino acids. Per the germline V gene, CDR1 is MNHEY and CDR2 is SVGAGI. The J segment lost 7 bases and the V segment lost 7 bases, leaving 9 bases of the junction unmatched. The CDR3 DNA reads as TGTGCCAGCACCCTAACCCGGGACAGTGAAGCTTTCTTT. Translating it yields CASTLTRDSEAFF.

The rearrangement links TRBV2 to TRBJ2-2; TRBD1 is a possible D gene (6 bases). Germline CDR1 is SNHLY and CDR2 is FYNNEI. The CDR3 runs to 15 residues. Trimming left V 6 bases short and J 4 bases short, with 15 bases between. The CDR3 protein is CASRAPGVGTGELFF. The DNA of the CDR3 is TGTGCCAGCAGGGCCCCAGGGGTAGGCACCGGGGAGCTGTTTTTT.

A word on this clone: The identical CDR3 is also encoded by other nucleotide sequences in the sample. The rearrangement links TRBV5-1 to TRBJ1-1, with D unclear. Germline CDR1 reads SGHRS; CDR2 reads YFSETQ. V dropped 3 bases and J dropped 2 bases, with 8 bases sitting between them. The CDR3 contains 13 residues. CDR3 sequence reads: CASSSTANTEAFF. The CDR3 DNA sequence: TGCGCCAGCAGCTCCACAGCTAACACTGAAGCTTTCTTT.

The CDR3 is CASSMSSGTREQFF. CDR3 DNA: TGTGCCAGTAGTATGAGTAGCGGAACCCGCGAGCAGTTCTTC. This chain joins TRBV19 and TRBJ2-1; D might be TRBD2 (6 bases). Germline CDR1 is LNHDA and CDR2 is SQIVND (reference sequence). The CDR3 is 14 residues long. V lost 3 bases, J lost 10 bases, and 16 bases lay in between.

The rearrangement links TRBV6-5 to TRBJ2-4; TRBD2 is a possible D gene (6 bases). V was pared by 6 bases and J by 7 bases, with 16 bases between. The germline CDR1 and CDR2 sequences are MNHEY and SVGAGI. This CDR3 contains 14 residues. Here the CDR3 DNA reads TGTGCCAGCAGCCCCGACGAGGGGAGGAACATTCAGTACTTC. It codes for CASSPDEGRNIQYF.

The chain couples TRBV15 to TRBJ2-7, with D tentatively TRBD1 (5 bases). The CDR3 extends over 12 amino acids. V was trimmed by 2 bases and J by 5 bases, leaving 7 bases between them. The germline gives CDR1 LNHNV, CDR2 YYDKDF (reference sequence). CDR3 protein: CATSRPGNEQYF. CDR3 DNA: TGTGCCACCAGCAGACCAGGGAACGAGCAGTACTTC.

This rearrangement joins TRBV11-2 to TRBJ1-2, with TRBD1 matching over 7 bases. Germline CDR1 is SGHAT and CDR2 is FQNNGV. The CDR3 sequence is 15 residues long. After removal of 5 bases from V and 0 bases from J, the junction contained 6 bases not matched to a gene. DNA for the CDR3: TGTGCCAGCAGCCCAGGGACAGATCCTAACTATGGCTACACCTTC. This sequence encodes CASSPGTDPNYGYTF. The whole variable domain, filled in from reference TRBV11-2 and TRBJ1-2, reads EAGVAQSPRYKIIEKRQSVAFWCNPISGHATLYWYQQILGQGPKLLIQFQNNGVVDDSQLPKDRFSAERLKGVDSTLKIQPAKLEDSAVYLCASSPGTDPNYGYTFGSGTRLTVV.

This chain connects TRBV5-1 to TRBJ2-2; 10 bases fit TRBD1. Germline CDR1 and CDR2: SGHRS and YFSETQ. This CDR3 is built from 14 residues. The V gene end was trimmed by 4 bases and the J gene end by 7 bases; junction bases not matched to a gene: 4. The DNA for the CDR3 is TGCGCCAGCAGCAACGGACAGGGGGACGGGGAGCTGTTTTTT. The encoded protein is CASSNGQGDGELFF.

This CDR3 is CASSLAAGEQFF. CDR3 sequence (DNA): TGTGCCAGCAGTTTAGCGGCTGGTGAGCAGTTCTTC. V is TRBV12-3 or TRBV12-4 and J is TRBJ2-1; D not resolved. Between the trimmed V and J ends, which lost 0 bases and 9 bases, there was a span of 6 bases. This CDR3 comprises 12 residues.

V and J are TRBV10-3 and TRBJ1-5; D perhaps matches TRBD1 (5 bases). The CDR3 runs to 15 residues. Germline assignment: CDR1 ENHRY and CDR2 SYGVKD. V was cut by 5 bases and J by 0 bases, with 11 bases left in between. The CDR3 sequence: CAISNGGDSNQPQHF. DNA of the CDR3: TGTGCCATCAGTAACGGGGGGGATAGCAATCAGCCCCAGCATTTT.